These 5 T cell receptor beta chains were sequenced from one sample in a study of cytomegalovirus exposure and HLA in healthy donors. Vbeta (60) and Jbeta (13) primers were used in the PCR. Libraries were prepared by immunoSEQ multiplex PCR; TCRdb keeps only in-frame clonotypes and omits some of them. The sample contains 100,000 to 150,000 clones, almost 80% of which appear only once. Sequenced input: PBMCs. These receptors originate from a female donor in good health and CMV-seronegative.

V gene TRBV28 combines with J gene TRBJ1-2, with no clear D. The CDR3 has 14 amino acids. The V end lost 5 bases, the J end lost 4 bases, and 14 bases lay between the germline ends. The V gene's germline CDR1 is MDHEN and CDR2 SYDVKM. This CDR3 is CASSPIDTGYGYTF. CDR3 in DNA: TGTGCCAGCAGTCCCATCGACACTGGCTATGGCTACACCTTC.

This chain uses TRBV4-1 with TRBJ1-4; TRBD1 might be the D (5 bases). Trimming cost V 0 bases and J 0 bases, with 14 bases left between them. The CDR3 has 18 residues. Looked up from germline, CDR1 is MGHRA and CDR2 is YSYEKL. CDR3 amino acids: CASSQDLEQAATNEKLFF. Here the CDR3 DNA reads TGCGCCAGCAGCCAAGATCTCGAACAGGCTGCAACTAATGAAAAACTGTTTTTT.

V is TRBV28 and J is TRBJ2-7; TRBD2 agrees at 8 bases. Germline V gives CDR1 MDHEN, CDR2 SYDVKM. With 4 bases clipped from V and 2 bases from J, the junction kept 4 bases outside the gene matches. This CDR3 has 14 amino acids. The CDR3 DNA reads TGTGCCAGCAGTTGGACTAGCAGTACCTACGAGCAGTACTTC. Translating it yields CASSWTSSTYEQYF.

This CDR3 is CASSFELNQPQHF. The CDR3 bases are TGTGCCAGCAGCTTTGAGCTCAATCAGCCCCAGCATTTT. V and J are TRBV7-3 and TRBJ1-5, with D unclear. Per the germline V gene, CDR1 is SGHTA and CDR2 is FQGTGA. Trimming stripped 3 bases from V and 3 bases from J, with 6 bases between. CDR3 length: 13 amino acids.

This clone was seen more than once but under ten times. This chain joins TRBV6-5 and TRBJ2-2; TRBD1 is a possible D gene (5 bases). This CDR3 is built from 14 residues. Germline V CDR1 and CDR2: MNHEY, SVGAGI. Trimming removed 0 bases from V and 3 bases from J, with 5 bases in between. In nucleotides, the CDR3 is TGTGCCAGCAGTTACTCGACAGACACCGGGGAGCTGTTTTTT. Its protein product is CASSYSTDTGELFF.